Below are 13 T cell receptor beta chains sequenced from a single sample in a study of cytomegalovirus exposure and HLA in healthy donors listed by TCRdb under 2017. Library method: the immunoSEQ multiplex PCR assay. For the multiplex PCR, a mixture combining 60 forward primers for TCR Vbeta segments and 13 reverse primers for TCR Jbeta segments was used. TCRdb took over this immuneACCESS table, retaining in-frame rearrangements with V and J assigned. Such tables are incomplete; in checked studies, under half of the missing clones stem from an unresolved V gene, and the remainder is unexplained. This sample gives some 150,000 clones in total; approximately 79% of them show up just once. Around 4% of the sample comes from the top ten. Sequenced sample: PBMCs. Receptors were obtained from a man between 40 and 49 years old in good health and CMV-seronegative.

This clone has only one observation. The rearrangement uses TRBV5-4 and TRBJ2-7; possibly TRBD2 for D (5 bases). The CDR3 runs 15 residues. Looked up from germline, CDR1 is SGHNT and CDR2 is YYREEE (reference sequence). The V end was cut by 1 base, the J end by 0 bases, with 11 bases between. The CDR3 region is CASSLSGSGSYEQYF. In DNA form, the CDR3 reads TGTGCCAGCAGCTTGTCGGGGAGCGGCTCCTACGAGCAGTACTTC.

This clone came up once. The chain employs TRBV28 and TRBJ2-7; D is possibly TRBD2 (6 bases). Germline loops: CDR1 MDHEN, CDR2 SYDVKM. The CDR3 spans 14 residues. The V end lost 1 base, the J end lost 6 bases, and 13 bases lay between the germline ends. DNA of the CDR3: TGTGCCAGCAGTTTATCGGAGGGGCGAGGCGAGCAGTACTTC. It codes for CASSLSEGRGEQYF.

The rearrangement uses TRBV14 and TRBJ1-1; weak D call: TRBD1 (5 bases). Trimming pared 1 base from V and 5 bases from J, leaving 17 bases between. The CDR3 extends over 16 amino acids. Germline CDR1 reads SGHDN; CDR2 reads FVKESK. The CDR3 bases are TGTGCCAGCAGCCAAGCTAGTGGGGGAGGACGGACTGAAGCTTTCTTT. It is translated as CASSQASGGGRTEAFF. The whole variable domain, filled in from reference TRBV14 and TRBJ1-1, reads EAGVTQFPSHSVIEKGQTVTLRCDPISGHDNLYWYRRVMGKEIKFLLHFVKESKQDESGMPNNRFLAERTGGTYSTLKVQPAELEDSGVYFCASSQASGGGRTEAFFGQGTRLTVV.

The J gene is TRBJ1-3, the V gene TRBV7-9; weak D call: TRBD1 (6 bases). Germline V lookup: CDR1 SEHNR, CDR2 FQNEAQ (reference sequence). The CDR3 covers 16 residues. Trimming cost V 5 bases and J 4 bases, with 18 bases left between them. CDR3 bases: TGTGCCAGCAGCGACTCCGGGACACTCTTGGGAAACACCATATATTTT. The encoded protein is CASSDSGTLLGNTIYF.

V usage is TRBV30 and J usage is TRBJ1-2; possible D gene TRBD1, 6 bases. V was shortened by 0 bases and J by 5 bases, with 13 bases between the two germline ends. Germline lookup yields CDR1 GTSNPN and CDR2 SVGIG (reference sequence). CDR3 length: 14 amino acids. The DNA of the CDR3 is TGTGCCTGGAGTGTAGCCCAGGGGACGTATGGCTACACCTTC. Residues: CAWSVAQGTYGYTF.

The count of this clone is one. The chain combines TRBV10-1 with TRBJ1-2; no definite D call. Trimming stripped 3 bases from V and 6 bases from J, with 8 bases between. Germline lookup yields CDR1 WNHNN and CDR2 SYGVQD (reference sequence). This CDR3 has 12 residues. DNA for the CDR3: TGCGCCAGCAGTGAATCCGCTAATGGCTACACCTTC. This sequence encodes CASSESANGYTF.

The genes are TRBV4-1 and TRBJ2-2, with 13 positions matching TRBD2. The CDR3 has 17 amino acids. With V trimmed by 3 bases and J by 6 bases, 7 bases remained unmatched. The germline CDR1 and CDR2 sequences are MGHRA and YSYEKL. The CDR3 loop reads CASSHPGLAGRAGELFF. Here the CDR3 DNA reads TGCGCCAGCAGCCACCCGGGACTAGCGGGGAGGGCCGGGGAGCTGTTTTTT.

In its sample, this clone was seen once. V usage is TRBV6-5 and J usage is TRBJ1-5; no reliable D call. Trimming took 6 bases from V and 0 from J, leaving 6 bases between them. The germline gives CDR1 MNHEY, CDR2 SVGAGI. The CDR3 covers 13 residues. The CDR3 DNA reads TGTGCCAGCAGAATAAATAGCAATCAGCCCCAGCATTTT. As protein: CASRINSNQPQHF.

V is TRBV2 and J is TRBJ2-5; 7 bases line up with TRBD1. Trimming took 9 bases from V and 3 from J; bases not matched to a gene: 4. The CDR3 consists of 12 residues. CDR1 is SNHLY, CDR2 FYNNEI, per germline. DNA for the CDR3: TGTGCCAGGAGACAGGGAGAAGAGACCCAGTACTTC. Translating gives CARRQGEETQYF.

The chain links TRBV14 to TRBJ1-2, with D uncertain. The CDR3 runs to 12 residues. V was cut by 3 bases and J by 2 bases, with 4 bases left in between. Looked up from germline, CDR1 is SGHDN and CDR2 is FVKESK. For the CDR3, the DNA is TGTGCCAGCAGCCATGGCAACTATGGCTACACCTTC. Encoded protein: CASSHGNYGYTF.

V is TRBV12-2 and J is TRBJ2-2; no DNA check was done on the table's D call, TRBD2. TRBV12-2 is a pseudogene segment. This CDR3 region has 11 residues. The CDR3 nucleotides read TGTGCAAGTCGCCGCACCGGGGAGCTGTTTTTT. This codes for CASRRTGELFF.

This clone was seen a handful of times. The chain is built from TRBV11-2 and TRBJ2-2; 7 nucleotides line up with TRBD2. From germline, CDR1 is SGHAT and CDR2 FQNNGV. With 2 bases clipped from V and 4 bases from J, the junction kept 10 bases outside the gene matches. The CDR3 spans 17 residues. CDR3 region: CASSLRLVGEGTGELFF. The DNA of the CDR3 is TGTGCCAGCAGCTTAAGATTGGTCGGGGAGGGCACCGGGGAGCTGTTTTTT.

J is TRBJ2-7 and V is TRBV10-3, with D tentatively TRBD2 (5 bases). The CDR3 totals 15 residues. V was shortened by 4 bases and J by 8 bases, with 21 bases between the two germline ends. The germline V gene has CDR1 ENHRY and CDR2 SYGVKD. The CDR3 nucleotides are TGTGCCATCAGTGGATCCTCGCGGGTTGTTAGGAAGCAGTACTTC. Encoded protein: CAISGSSRVVRKQYF.